The rows below give T cell receptor beta chains drawn from one sample of a study of tumor and adjacent non-tumor tissue in lung cancer. TCRdb passed the multiplex PCR reads through MiXCR, listing each CDR3 protein once. Among 78,000 or so distinct CDR3 sequences listed, around 75% were seen once. The sample taken for sequencing was lung tumor tissue. Receptors were obtained from a woman aged 45-65 years with non-small cell lung cancer. Both conserved end residues are part of each CDR3. Fields, in order: CDR3 DNA, CDR3 protein, D gene, V gene, J gene, clone size. The D gene is left open where the match is weak. Part of the rows lack a size; the others show once, few, many or a class for expanded clones.

CDR3 DNA: TGCGCCAACAGCACCCAGACTCGTTTCAGCAATCAGCCCCAGCATTTT
CDR3 protein: CANSTQTRFSNQPQHF
D gene: NA
V gene: TRBV4-1
J gene: TRBJ1-5
clone size: NA

CDR3 DNA: TGCAGCGTTATAGTAGCGGGAGGGGACAATGAGCAGTTCTTC
CDR3 protein: CSVIVAGGDNEQFF
D gene: TRBD2
V gene: TRBV29-1
J gene: TRBJ2-1
clone size: NA

CDR3 DNA: TGTACCAGCAGAGGGACAGGGGATTCACCCCTCCGCTTT
CDR3 protein: CTSRGTGDSPLRF
D gene: TRBD1
V gene: TRBV6-5
J gene: TRBJ1-6
clone size: NA

CDR3 DNA: TGCGCCAGCAGATCGGACCCTTCCACAGTTACCCAGTATTTT
CDR3 protein: CASRSDPSTVTQYF
D gene: NA
V gene: TRBV10-2
J gene: TRBJ2-3
clone size: NA

CDR3 DNA: TGCAGCATTGACCTGTGCGCAGATACGCAGTATTTT
CDR3 protein: CSIDLCADTQYF
D gene: NA
V gene: TRBV29-1
J gene: TRBJ2-3
clone size: NA

CDR3 DNA: TGCGCCAGCAGCCCAACTATCGTGTCTTACCAAGAGACCCAGTACTTC
CDR3 protein: CASSPTIVSYQETQYF
D gene: NA
V gene: TRBV5-1
J gene: TRBJ2-5
clone size: NA

CDR3 DNA: TGCCGTGGTAGATCAGGGAGACAGGAGACCCAGTACTTC
CDR3 protein: CRGRSGRQETQYF
D gene: NA
V gene: TRBV20-1
J gene: TRBJ2-5
clone size: NA

CDR3 DNA: TGTGCCTGCAGTTTAGATACCGTGGAGGGCACTGAAGCTTTCTTT
CDR3 protein: CACSLDTVEGTEAFF
D gene: NA
V gene: TRBV11-1
J gene: TRBJ1-1
clone size: NA

CDR3 DNA: TGTGCCAGCCAGAGCGAAAACTACGAGCAGTTTTTC
CDR3 protein: CASQSENYEQFF
D gene: NA
V gene: TRBV12-3/TRBV12-4
J gene: TRBJ2-7
clone size: NA

CDR3 DNA: TGTGCCAGCAGCCAATTGACTGGCGGGACCACAGATACGCAGTATTTT
CDR3 protein: CASSQLTGGTTDTQYF
D gene: NA
V gene: TRBV4-2
J gene: TRBJ2-3
clone size: NA

CDR3 DNA: TGTGCCAGCCGTTACTCGTGGGCCAACTCTTACGAGCAGTACTTC
CDR3 protein: CASRYSWANSYEQYF
D gene: NA
V gene: TRBV6-2/TRBV6-3
J gene: TRBJ2-7
clone size: NA

CDR3 DNA: TGTGCCAGCAGTTTAAATCAGGGATTCTACGAGCAGTACTTC
CDR3 protein: CASSLNQGFYEQYF
D gene: NA
V gene: TRBV28
J gene: TRBJ2-7
clone size: many

CDR3 DNA: TGTGCCAACAGCCTATATCAGGGGCCTGGGGCCAACGTCCCGACTTTC
CDR3 protein: CANSLYQGPGANVPTF
D gene: NA
V gene: TRBV4-2
J gene: TRBJ2-6
clone size: NA

CDR3 DNA: TGTGCCAGTAGCCCGTCGCTGTCCACATATACACAGTATTTT
CDR3 protein: CASSPSLSTYTQYF
D gene: NA
V gene: TRBV11-2
J gene: TRBJ2-3
clone size: NA

CDR3 DNA: TGTGCCGGCAGCTTGGGCGTCTCGTATCAGCCCCAGCATTTT
CDR3 protein: CAGSLGVSYQPQHF
D gene: NA
V gene: TRBV5-6
J gene: TRBJ1-5
clone size: NA

CDR3 DNA: TGCGCCAGCAGCCGCGGCAGGGGTGGCGGCTACACCTTC
CDR3 protein: CASSRGRGGGYTF
D gene: NA
V gene: TRBV4-1
J gene: TRBJ1-2
clone size: many

CDR3 DNA: TGTGCCAGCAGCTTTAAGACAGTATTCCAAGAAACCCAGTACTTC
CDR3 protein: CASSFKTVFQETQYF
D gene: NA
V gene: TRBV11-2
J gene: TRBJ2-5
clone size: NA

CDR3 DNA: TGTGCAAGCAGTTACCTCCGAACGGGGTTAGCCGCGGAGCTGTTTTTT
CDR3 protein: CASSYLRTGLAAELFF
D gene: NA
V gene: TRBV6-5
J gene: TRBJ2-2
clone size: NA

CDR3 DNA: TGTGCCTGTAGCCGACTAGAGGGATCCTGCGAGCAGTACTTC
CDR3 protein: CACSRLEGSCEQYF
D gene: NA
V gene: TRBV11-1
J gene: TRBJ2-7
clone size: NA

CDR3 DNA: TGCGGTGTTAGAGGCCAAAGGGCGGACAGCTCCTACGAGAAGTACTTC
CDR3 protein: CGVRGQRADSSYEKYF
D gene: NA
V gene: TRBV20-1
J gene: TRBJ2-7
clone size: NA

CDR3 DNA: TGTGCCAGCAGAGTACAGGGCTCCTACGAGCAGTACTTC
CDR3 protein: CASRVQGSYEQYF
D gene: NA
V gene: TRBV2
J gene: TRBJ2-7
clone size: NA

CDR3 DNA: TGTGCCAGCAGCCGGACCTTTTCCGTCCACGAGCTATACTTC
CDR3 protein: CASSRTFSVHELYF
D gene: NA
V gene: TRBV7-9
J gene: TRBJ2-7
clone size: NA

CDR3 DNA: TGTGCCACTAGTCCCGGGACTAGCGGGAACACCGGGGAGCTGTTTTTT
CDR3 protein: CATSPGTSGNTGELFF
D gene: TRBD2
V gene: TRBV19
J gene: TRBJ2-2
clone size: NA

CDR3 DNA: TGCAGTGCTAGAGATGTCGGTAGCTTCTACGAACAGTACTTC
CDR3 protein: CSARDVGSFYEQYF
D gene: NA
V gene: TRBV20-1
J gene: TRBJ2-7
clone size: once

CDR3 DNA: TGCGCCAGCAGCCAAGTGGGGACAGGCCCCGACGGTCAGCCCCGGCATTTT
CDR3 protein: CASSQVGTGPDGQPRHF
D gene: TRBD1
V gene: TRBV4-1
J gene: TRBJ1-5
clone size: NA

CDR3 DNA: TGTGCCAGCAGCTCTCGAGGGCTGTATGAGCAGTACTTC
CDR3 protein: CASSSRGLYEQYF
D gene: NA
V gene: TRBV28
J gene: TRBJ2-7
clone size: NA

CDR3 DNA: TGCAGCGTTGTTACTTTTGCCCATGAAGCTTTCTTT
CDR3 protein: CSVVTFAHEAFF
D gene: NA
V gene: TRBV29-1
J gene: TRBJ1-1
clone size: NA

CDR3 DNA: TGCAGTGCTAATCCTCGTGCGGGTTGCCAGCAGTGCTTC
CDR3 protein: CSANPRAGCQQCF
D gene: NA
V gene: TRBV20-1
J gene: TRBJ2-7
clone size: NA

CDR3 DNA: TGTGCTAGCAGCCGGGGGATCTTCCAGGACCATGACTACACCTTC
CDR3 protein: CASSRGIFQDHDYTF
D gene: NA
V gene: TRBV6-5
J gene: TRBJ1-2
clone size: NA

CDR3 DNA: TGCAGCCTCGGAGAAATGGAGACCCAGTACTTC
CDR3 protein: CSLGEMETQYF
D gene: NA
V gene: TRBV29-1
J gene: TRBJ2-5
clone size: medium-sized

CDR3 DNA: TGCAGTGCTCGCTTTCGAACTAGCGGGATTCACTACAAAGAGCAGTTCTTC
CDR3 protein: CSARFRTSGIHYKEQFF
D gene: TRBD2
V gene: TRBV20-1
J gene: TRBJ2-1
clone size: NA

CDR3 DNA: TGCAGCGCTTGGGCACTCGGGTACTCTGGGGCCAACGTCCTGACTTTC
CDR3 protein: CSAWALGYSGANVLTF
D gene: NA
V gene: TRBV29-1
J gene: TRBJ2-6
clone size: once

CDR3 DNA: TGTGCCAGCAGCGACGAAAACAGGGATGCAGATACGCAGTATTTT
CDR3 protein: CASSDENRDADTQYF
D gene: NA
V gene: TRBV3-1
J gene: TRBJ2-3
clone size: NA

CDR3 DNA: TGCAGTACTAGGGTGGTAGCGAGCCATAAGACTGACTCCTACGAGCAGTACTTC
CDR3 protein: CSTRVVASHKTDSYEQYF
D gene: NA
V gene: TRBV20-1
J gene: TRBJ2-7
clone size: NA

CDR3 DNA: TGTGCCAGTAGGCTAAGAGGACTAGTGGTCACGGACGAGCAGTACTTC
CDR3 protein: CASRLRGLVVTDEQYF
D gene: TRBD2
V gene: TRBV11-2
J gene: TRBJ2-7
clone size: NA

CDR3 DNA: TGTGCCAGCAGCTTGGAACCCAGCCCATACATTGAAGCTTTCTTC
CDR3 protein: CASSLEPSPYIEAFF
D gene: NA
V gene: TRBV11-2
J gene: TRBJ1-1
clone size: NA

CDR3 DNA: TGTGCCAGCAGTTACTCGAGAGGAGAGGGCTATGATTACACCTTC
CDR3 protein: CASSYSRGEGYDYTF
D gene: NA
V gene: TRBV6-5
J gene: TRBJ1-2
clone size: NA

CDR3 DNA: TGCAGTGCACCTCCCGCCCTAGTACTAGCGGGGGATCAGTTCTTC
CDR3 protein: CSAPPALVLAGDQFF
D gene: TRBD2
V gene: TRBV20-1
J gene: TRBJ2-1
clone size: NA

CDR3 DNA: TGTACCAGCAGTTTGGGATTAGCAGGCCGGGGGGATACGCAGTATTTT
CDR3 protein: CTSSLGLAGRGDTQYF
D gene: NA
V gene: TRBV12-3/TRBV12-4
J gene: TRBJ2-3
clone size: NA

CDR3 DNA: TGTGCCAGCAGTTTTCGGAGTAATGAAAAACTGTTTTTT
CDR3 protein: CASSFRSNEKLFF
D gene: NA
V gene: TRBV12-3/TRBV12-4
J gene: TRBJ1-4
clone size: NA

CDR3 DNA: TGCAGTGCTAAAGCTGGCTCGGAGCAGTTCTTC
CDR3 protein: CSAKAGSEQFF
D gene: NA
V gene: TRBV20-1
J gene: TRBJ2-1
clone size: NA

CDR3 DNA: TGTGCCAGGAGCTCCGGGGGCCGACCAACTAATGAGAAACTGTTTTTT
CDR3 protein: CARSSGGRPTNEKLFF
D gene: NA
V gene: TRBV6-7
J gene: TRBJ1-4
clone size: NA

CDR3 DNA: TGTGCCAGCAGATTGGGCAGTAATGAAGAACTGTTTTTT
CDR3 protein: CASRLGSNEELFF
D gene: NA
V gene: TRBV12-3/TRBV12-4
J gene: TRBJ1-4
clone size: NA